These 18 T cell receptor beta chains share one sample of origin, sequenced in a study of OX40 agonist ivuxolimab in advanced cancers. Only in-frame clones appear in the TCRdb table, and some are missing; sequencing was by immunoSEQ multiplex PCR. The data contain thousands of clones, approximately 64% of them singletons. This specimen was CD4+ or CD8+ T cells sorted from blood, taken in a trial of the OX40 agonist ivuxolimab. Source of these receptors: an adult with an advanced solid tumor such as melanoma, head and neck, liver or kidney cancer.

V gene TRBV7-9 combines with J gene TRBJ2-1; 10 bases are a match to TRBD1. CDR3 length: 17 residues. Germline-derived CDR1 and CDR2 are SEHNR and FQNEAQ (reference sequence). J gave up 2 bases and V 5 bases, and 9 bases lay outside the gene matches. The CDR3 loop reads CASSKARDRGAYNEQFF. CDR3 nucleotide sequence: TGTGCCAGCAGCAAAGCACGGGACAGGGGTGCCTACAATGAGCAGTTCTTC.

The CDR3: CRSKVPKGSPNLGTEAFF. CDR3 DNA sequence: TGCAGGTCCAAAGTCCCGAAGGGTTCACCTAACCTCGGCACTGAAGCTTTCTTT. The chain uses TRBV29-1 and TRBJ1-1; D uncertain. Germline CDR1 and CDR2: SQVTM and ANQGSEA. The CDR3 length is 18 residues.

CDR3 residues: CASSMGRMNEQFF. CDR3 bases: TGTGCCAGTAGTATGGGCAGGATGAATGAGCAGTTCTTC. V is TRBV19 and J is TRBJ2-1; D gene unclear. V lost 3 bases to trimming and J lost 7 bases, with 10 bases between them. Germline V gives CDR1 LNHDA, CDR2 SQIVND (reference sequence). The CDR3 loop spans 13 amino acids.

This clone occurred a few times. This chain joins TRBV7-9 and TRBJ2-7; either TRBD1 or TRBD2 may supply D (6 bases each). The length of the CDR3 is 13 residues. Germline CDR1 is SEHNR and CDR2 is FQNEAQ (reference sequence). V lost 1 base, J lost 5 bases, and 9 bases lay in between. CDR3 amino acids: CASSLGGAHEQYF. The CDR3 nucleotides are TGTGCCAGCAGCTTAGGGGGGGCCCACGAGCAGTACTTC.

This clone turned up a few times. Other DNA sequences from this sample encode an identical CDR3 as well. CDR3 bases: TGTGCCAGCAGCTTTCTCGGAGGGACCTATGAAAAACTGTTTTTT. This sequence encodes CASSFLGGTYEKLFF. V usage is TRBV5-4 and J usage is TRBJ1-4; perhaps TRBD1 as D (5 bases). V dropped 2 bases and J dropped 6 bases, with 14 bases sitting between them. The CDR3 consists of 15 residues. Germline-derived CDR1 and CDR2 are SGHNT and YYREEE (reference sequence).

Written as DNA, the CDR3 is TGTGCCAGCAGCAGTACTAGCGGGGGGACCGACGAGCAGTACTTC. This sequence encodes CASSSTSGGTDEQYF. This chain connects TRBV5-6 to TRBJ2-7, with 12 bases aligning to TRBD2. The CDR3 sequence is 15 residues long. Unmatched junction bases numbered 7, after V lost 4 bases and J lost 5 bases. Germline V gene sequence: CDR1 SGHDT, CDR2 YYEEEE.

About this clone: The sample contains more than one DNA sequence encoding this CDR3. V usage is TRBV9 and J usage is TRBJ2-1; perhaps TRBD1 as D (6 bases). Trimming pared 0 bases from V and 4 bases from J, leaving 11 bases between. CDR3 length: 15 amino acids. Germline lookup yields CDR1 SGDLS and CDR2 YYNGEE. In DNA form, the CDR3 reads TGTGCCAGCAGCGTAGAAAGGACAGCGTACAATGAGCAGTTCTTC. It encodes CASSVERTAYNEQFF.

The CDR3 coding sequence is TGCAGCGCCGATGGCGGTTCTGGAAACACCATATATTTT. Its translation is CSADGGSGNTIYF. V gene TRBV29-1 combines with J gene TRBJ1-3; no definite D call. Germline assignment: CDR1 SQVTM and CDR2 ANQGSEA. Trimming removed 7 bases at V and 1 base at J, with 11 bases between. The CDR3 has 13 residues.

The chain has TRBV19 and TRBJ1-3; the D gene is possibly TRBD1 (5 bases). The CDR3 sequence is 15 residues long. Trimming removed 9 bases from V and 0 bases from J, with 15 bases in between. CDR1 is LNHDA, CDR2 SQIVND, per germline (reference sequence). CDR3 residues: CASSLTGFSGNTIYF. DNA of the CDR3: TGTGCCAGCTCTTTAACAGGCTTCTCTGGAAACACCATATATTTT.

The chain uses TRBV12-5 and TRBJ2-7; D not certain. The CDR3 spans 20 residues. Trimming took 0 bases from V and 2 from J, leaving 26 bases between them. Germline loops: CDR1 LGHNT, CDR2 FRNRAP. CDR3 coding DNA: TGTGCTAGTGGTTTGGTGGACGCTCCACTAAATCGGTCGGGCCCCTACGAGCAGTACTTC. As protein: CASGLVDAPLNRSGPYEQYF.

This clone was found a few times. CDR3 protein: CASNPDRRDQPQHF. The DNA for the CDR3 is TGTGCCAGTAACCCGGACAGGCGGGATCAGCCCCAGCATTTT. The chain recombines TRBV19 with TRBJ1-5; 7 bases line up with TRBD1. The CDR3 covers 14 residues. Germline CDR1 is LNHDA and CDR2 is SQIVND (reference sequence). The V segment lost 7 bases and the J segment 5 bases; nucleotides outside the gene matches: 8.

The V call is TRBV6-5, the J call TRBJ1-2; D remains unclear. The length of the CDR3 is 14 residues. The germline gives CDR1 MNHEY, CDR2 SVGAGI. The V end was cut by 7 bases, the J end by 0 bases, with 12 bases between. This chain's CDR3 is CASTIKATNYGYTF. The CDR3 region has the DNA TGTGCCAGCACCATAAAGGCGACTAACTATGGCTACACCTTC.

The chain carries TRBV4-1 and TRBJ1-1; D gene unclear. V lost 0 bases and J lost 8, with 7 bases in between. This CDR3 is 12 amino acids long. The germline V gene encodes CDR1 MGHRA and CDR2 YSYEKL. The CDR3 DNA sequence: TGCGCCAGCAGCCAAGATACGGGGGAAGCTTTCTTT. Protein: CASSQDTGEAFF.

This chain joins TRBV19 and TRBJ1-6; D unclear. The CDR3 length is 15 residues. The ends were cut back, 4 bases at V and 10 bases at J, with 17 bases in the middle. Germline assignment: CDR1 LNHDA and CDR2 SQIVND (reference sequence). The CDR3 sequence is CASSTIGPSFSPLHF. Here the CDR3 DNA reads TGTGCCAGTAGTACGATCGGACCGAGCTTCTCACCCCTCCACTTT.

This sequence joins TRBV5-4 and TRBJ1-2; D unclear. Germline V lookup: CDR1 SGHNT, CDR2 YYREEE (reference sequence). This CDR3 has 12 residues. V lost 3 bases and J lost 7, with 10 bases in between. The CDR3 coding sequence is TGTGCCAGCAGCTCGGTTGTCGCTGGCTACACCTTC. Its translation is CASSSVVAGYTF.

V is TRBV4-1 and J is TRBJ2-5; D gene ambiguous. V shed 2 bases and J shed 1 base, with 8 bases lying between them. Germline values: CDR1 MGHRA, CDR2 YSYEKL. CDR3 size: 14 residues. The DNA for the CDR3 is TGCGCCAGCAGCCAACCGGCGGTCCAAGAGACCCAGTACTTC. Its protein is CASSQPAVQETQYF.

The chain uses TRBV29-1 and TRBJ1-2; D remains ambiguous. V was clipped by 3 bases and J by 8 bases, with 1 base between them. CDR1 SQVTM and CDR2 ANQGSEA come from the germline V gene. This CDR3 has 8 residues. Written as DNA, the CDR3 is TGCAGCGTTGACGGCTACACCTTC. As protein: CSVDGYTF.

This clone was seen a handful of times. The chain has TRBV19 and TRBJ1-1; D ambiguous. The germline gives CDR1 LNHDA, CDR2 SQIVND (reference sequence). CDR3 length equals 14 residues. The V end lost 0 bases, the J end lost 2 bases, and 7 bases lay between the germline ends. In nucleotides, the CDR3 is TGTGCCAGTAGTATAGATACGGGCAACACTGAAGCTTTCTTT. Translating it yields CASSIDTGNTEAFF.